Following are 4 T cell receptor beta chains from one sample sequenced in a study of vaccination effects on CD4 cells after COVID-19. Generated by immunoSEQ multiplex PCR, the TCRdb table keeps only in-frame clones and is missing some. The sample lists approximately 76,000 clones; 60% to 85% were seen once. Viral peptide pool expansion of antigen-specific CD4+ T cells preceded sequencing in the ViraFEST assay. Scientists isolated CD4+ T cells after a roughly ten-day culture period ended. None of the vaccinated had previously contracted SARS-CoV-2, and their nucleocapsid antibodies tested negative. Their target antigens are unknown. The sample was CD4+ T cells from PBMCs cultured with SARS-CoV-2 spike peptides, taken before COVID-19 vaccination. The receptors were gathered from a human donor who received a COVID-19 vaccine.

The chain joins TRBV4-1 to TRBJ1-2; TRBD1 aligns across 7 bases. The CDR3 loop spans 15 amino acids. From germline, CDR1 is MGHRA and CDR2 YSYEKL. Losses at the gene ends were 0 bases for V and 3 bases for J; bases not matched to a gene: 4. The CDR3, as DNA: TGCGCCAGCAGCCAAGAGGACAGGTCGTACTATGGCTACACCTTC. Its protein is CASSQEDRSYYGYTF.

CDR3 in DNA: TGCGCCAGCAGCAAAAACCCACGGGGTAGCGGGGGATACAATGAGCAGTTCTTC. Translated: CASSKNPRGSGGYNEQFF. The V gene is TRBV5-1, the J gene TRBJ2-1; 9 bases are a match to TRBD2. The germline CDR1 and CDR2 sequences are SGHRS and YFSETQ. This CDR3 contains 18 residues. V shed 4 bases and J 4 bases; nucleotides not matched to a gene: 15.

The DNA for the CDR3 is TGTGCCAGCAGCTTCCATGGGGGGGCAGAAGGCTACACCTTC. It translates to CASSFHGGAEGYTF. The rearrangement uses TRBV7-2 and TRBJ1-2; tentatively, D is TRBD1 (6 bases). Trimming left V 3 bases short and J 8 bases short, with 16 bases between. The CDR3 runs to 14 residues. The germline V gene has CDR1 SGHTA and CDR2 FQGNSA.

The chain combines TRBV10-1 with TRBJ2-1; D unclear. V was trimmed by 6 bases and J by 2 bases, leaving 8 bases between them. Germline-derived CDR1 and CDR2 are WNHNN and SYGVQD (reference sequence). The length of the CDR3 is 13 residues. CDR3 sequence: CASSVLAYNEQFF. CDR3 in DNA: TGCGCCAGCAGCGTTCTAGCCTACAATGAGCAGTTCTTC.